A selection of T cell receptor beta chains follows, all from one sample in a study of CD8 T cells in ankylosing spondylitis. TCRdb ran MiXCR on the 5' RACE reads and lists one entry per CDR3 protein. In the table there are tens of thousands of distinct CDR3 sequences, 3% to 3.5% of which are singletons. Sequenced sample: blood, either unsorted or a sorted T cell fraction (not recorded which). The receptor set was obtained from a male donor with ankylosing spondylitis or in good health (not recorded which). CDR3s include the opening cysteine and the closing phenylalanine or tryptophan.

j_call v_call cdr3_aa
TRBJ2-1 TRBV9 CASSGSLGGSSYNEQFF
TRBJ2-5 TRBV9 CASSVVGQGGETQYF
TRBJ1-3 TRBV27 CASSFPTAQKLPRYSGNTIYF
TRBJ1-5 TRBV9 CASSLQGDSLQPQHF
TRBJ2-5 TRBV9 CASSVTTGGETQYF
TRBJ2-1 TRBV9 CASSPRGQGYNEQFF
TRBJ1-6 TRBV5-4 CAMGTGFLLNSPLHF
TRBJ2-2 TRBV9 CASSDRTNTGELFF
TRBJ1-3 TRBV9 CASSVGGGPFGNTIYF
TRBJ2-2 TRBV9 CASSVGTSGELFF
TRBJ2-2 TRBV9 CASRPGTDTGELFF
TRBJ2-1 TRBV9 CASSPTTGVRYNEQFF
TRBJ2-1 TRBV9 CASTIQAGGFNEQFF
TRBJ2-5 TRBV9 CASSGVAEYQETQYF
TRBJ2-2 TRBV9 CASSDRGAGTGELFF
TRBJ1-4 TRBV9 CASSVEPGGNEKLFF
TRBJ2-2 TRBV9 CASSVGRQQTGELFF
TRBJ2-3 TRBV9 CASSADRGPTDTQYF
TRBJ2-1 TRBV9 CASSVSIAGNSEQFF
TRBJ1-1 TRBV9 CASSVEPVGLSSEAFF
TRBJ2-1 TRBV18 CASPIAPSGYNEQFF
TRBJ2-3 TRBV9 CASSPSDGRSTDTQYF
TRBJ2-2 TRBV9 CASSVGSHRGLGELFF
TRBJ2-5 TRBV9 CASSVGPLTDQETQYF
TRBJ2-5 TRBV9 CASSPGETQYF
TRBJ2-4 TRBV9 CASSVGQQNIQYF
TRBJ2-3 TRBV9 CASSVATTSGRLDTQYF
TRBJ2-1 TRBV9 CASNTAGLAGDQQFF
TRBJ2-1 TRBV9 CASSTKDRGREQFF
TRBJ2-3 TRBV9 CASSVATGGADTQYF